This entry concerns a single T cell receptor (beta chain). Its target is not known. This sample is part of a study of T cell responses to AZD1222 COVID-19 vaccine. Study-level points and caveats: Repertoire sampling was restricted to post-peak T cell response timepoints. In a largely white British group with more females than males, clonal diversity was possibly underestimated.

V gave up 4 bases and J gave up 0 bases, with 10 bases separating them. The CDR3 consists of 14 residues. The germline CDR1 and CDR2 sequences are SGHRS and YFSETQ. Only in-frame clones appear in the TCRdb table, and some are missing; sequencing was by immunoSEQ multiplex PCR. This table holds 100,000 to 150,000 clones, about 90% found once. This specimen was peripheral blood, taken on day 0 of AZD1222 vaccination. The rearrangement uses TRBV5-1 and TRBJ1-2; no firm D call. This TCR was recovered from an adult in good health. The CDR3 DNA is TGCGCCAGCAGCGTTGGTGGACCTAACTATGGCTACACCTTC. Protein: CASSVGGPNYGYTF.